This is a list of T cell receptor beta chains from one sample in a study of CD8 T cells in Susac syndrome. Using its own MiXCR run on the immunoSEQ multiplex PCR reads, TCRdb lists one record per CDR3 protein. The data hold over 120,000 distinct CDR3 sequences, with roughly 94% observed a single time. Input material: CD4+ T cells from PBMCs. The receptors stem from a human donor in good health. CDR3s include the opening cysteine and the closing phenylalanine or tryptophan. Fields, in order: CDR3 length, J gene, D gene, clone size, V gene, CDR3 DNA, CDR3 protein. A D gene is named only where the DNA matches it firmly. Clone size appears in some rows only: once, few, many, or a class for an expanded clone.

cdr3_length: 15; j_call: TRBJ1-2; d_call: TRBD1; clone_size: -; v_call: TRBV3-1; cdr3_nt: TGTGCCAGCAGCCAAGAAGGGACAGGGTCCTATGGCTACACCTTC; cdr3_aa: CASSQEGTGSYGYTF
cdr3_length: 15; j_call: TRBJ1-1; d_call: -; clone_size: -; v_call: TRBV11-2; cdr3_nt: TGTGCCAGCAGCTCTCTGACGGGTATGAACACTGAAGCTTTCTTT; cdr3_aa: CASSSLTGMNTEAFF
cdr3_length: 13; j_call: TRBJ2-7; d_call: TRBD2; clone_size: -; v_call: TRBV10-3; cdr3_nt: TGTGCCATCAGCGGGGGGGGCGGGAACGAGCAGTACTTC; cdr3_aa: CAISGGGGNEQYF
cdr3_length: 16; j_call: TRBJ2-3; d_call: TRBD2; clone_size: -; v_call: TRBV20-1; cdr3_nt: TGCAGTGCTAGGCAAGGGACTAGCGGGAGGGTGAATACGCAGTATTTT; cdr3_aa: CSARQGTSGRVNTQYF
cdr3_length: 13; j_call: TRBJ1-1; d_call: -; clone_size: -; v_call: TRBV5-1; cdr3_nt: TGCGCCAGCAGCCTTAGGACAGAGAGTAAAGCTTTCTTT; cdr3_aa: CASSLRTESKAFF
cdr3_length: 15; j_call: TRBJ2-7; d_call: -; clone_size: -; v_call: TRBV28; cdr3_nt: TGTGCCAGCAGTATAGGGGTACAACGGTCCTACGAGCAGTACTTC; cdr3_aa: CASSIGVQRSYEQYF
cdr3_length: 16; j_call: TRBJ2-3; d_call: TRBD2; clone_size: -; v_call: TRBV5-1; cdr3_nt: TGCGCCAGCAGCAGACTACTAGCGGTCCAGGGTACTCAGCGGTATTTT; cdr3_aa: CASSRLLAVQGTQRYF
cdr3_length: 15; j_call: TRBJ2-5; d_call: -; clone_size: -; v_call: TRBV4-2; cdr3_nt: TGTGCCAGCAGCCAAGATCAATTCTTCTGGGAGACCCAGTACTTC; cdr3_aa: CASSQDQFFWETQYF
cdr3_length: 12; j_call: TRBJ2-3; d_call: -; clone_size: -; v_call: TRBV6-1; cdr3_nt: TGTGCCAGCAGTGAGATCCCAGATACGCAGTATTTT; cdr3_aa: CASSEIPDTQYF
cdr3_length: 15; j_call: TRBJ2-7; d_call: TRBD2; clone_size: -; v_call: TRBV18; cdr3_nt: TGTGCCAGCTCACCTGGGACTAGCGGGAGGTCCGAGCAGTACTTC; cdr3_aa: CASSPGTSGRSEQYF
cdr3_length: 15; j_call: TRBJ1-1; d_call: -; clone_size: -; v_call: TRBV18; cdr3_nt: TGTGCCAGCTCACCCCCTCGGCAGGGAGTCACTGAAGCTTTCTTT; cdr3_aa: CASSPPRQGVTEAFF
cdr3_length: 14; j_call: TRBJ2-6; d_call: -; clone_size: once; v_call: TRBV20-1; cdr3_nt: TGCAGTGCTGCACAGGGAGCTGGGGCCAACGTCCTGACTTTC; cdr3_aa: CSAAQGAGANVLTF
cdr3_length: 11; j_call: TRBJ2-1; d_call: -; clone_size: -; v_call: TRBV5-1; cdr3_nt: TGCGCCAGCAGCTTGGTCGGGAAGAAGTTCTTC; cdr3_aa: CASSLVGKKFF
cdr3_length: 19; j_call: TRBJ1-4; d_call: TRBD1; clone_size: -; v_call: TRBV19; cdr3_nt: TGTGCCAGTAGTCCCCGGACAGGGGGCGACGTTTCAACTAATGAAAAACTGTTTTTT; cdr3_aa: CASSPRTGGDVSTNEKLFF
cdr3_length: 14; j_call: TRBJ2-2; d_call: -; clone_size: -; v_call: TRBV25-1; cdr3_nt: TGTGCCAGCAGACCGATAGGTAACACCGGGGAGCTGTTTTTT; cdr3_aa: CASRPIGNTGELFF
cdr3_length: 14; j_call: TRBJ2-1; d_call: -; clone_size: -; v_call: TRBV20-1; cdr3_nt: TGCAGTGCTGGGGGACCAAGCTCCTACAATGAGCAGTTCTTC; cdr3_aa: CSAGGPSSYNEQFF
cdr3_length: 14; j_call: TRBJ1-5; d_call: -; clone_size: -; v_call: TRBV7-6; cdr3_nt: TGTGCCAGCAGCTTAGCGGGTAACAATCAGCCCCAGCATTTT; cdr3_aa: CASSLAGNNQPQHF
cdr3_length: 14; j_call: TRBJ1-1; d_call: -; clone_size: -; v_call: TRBV5-1; cdr3_nt: TGCGCCAGCAGCACCGCAGGGGAAAACACTGAAGCTTTCTTT; cdr3_aa: CASSTAGENTEAFF
cdr3_length: 16; j_call: TRBJ2-5; d_call: TRBD2; clone_size: -; v_call: TRBV15; cdr3_nt: TGTGCCACCAGCACCAGGACTAGCGGGTTCCAAGAGACCCAGTACTTC; cdr3_aa: CATSTRTSGFQETQYF
cdr3_length: 12; j_call: TRBJ2-5; d_call: -; clone_size: -; v_call: TRBV29-1; cdr3_nt: TGCAGCGTTGAGGGGTACCAAGAGACCCAGTACTTC; cdr3_aa: CSVEGYQETQYF
cdr3_length: 12; j_call: TRBJ1-2; d_call: TRBD1; clone_size: -; v_call: TRBV30; cdr3_nt: TGTGCCTGGAGTGACAGGACAGGAGAGGTCACCTTC; cdr3_aa: CAWSDRTGEVTF
cdr3_length: 15; j_call: TRBJ2-3; d_call: -; clone_size: -; v_call: TRBV27; cdr3_nt: TGTGCCAGCAGCCGAGAGAGGGCCGTCGTAGATACGCAGTATTTT; cdr3_aa: CASSRERAVVDTQYF
cdr3_length: 14; j_call: TRBJ2-7; d_call: -; clone_size: -; v_call: TRBV29-1; cdr3_nt: TGCAGCGTACAATCTCCCAGGGTAGGCTACGAGCAGTACTTC; cdr3_aa: CSVQSPRVGYEQYF
cdr3_length: 15; j_call: TRBJ1-2; d_call: TRBD1; clone_size: -; v_call: TRBV6-6; cdr3_nt: TGTGCCAGCAGTTACTCCGGGGACAGGGCCTATGGCTACACCTTC; cdr3_aa: CASSYSGDRAYGYTF
cdr3_length: 13; j_call: TRBJ1-2; d_call: -; clone_size: -; v_call: TRBV30; cdr3_nt: TGTGCCTGGACCCCGACAGGAAACTATGGCTACACCTTC; cdr3_aa: CAWTPTGNYGYTF
cdr3_length: 13; j_call: TRBJ1-4; d_call: -; clone_size: once; v_call: TRBV30; cdr3_nt: TGTGCCTGGAGTCGAGACAGTAATGAAAAACTGTTTTTT; cdr3_aa: CAWSRDSNEKLFF
cdr3_length: 14; j_call: TRBJ2-7; d_call: -; clone_size: -; v_call: TRBV28; cdr3_nt: TGTGCCAGCAGGACCCGGGCCAGCTCGGGGGAGCAGTACTTC; cdr3_aa: CASRTRASSGEQYF
cdr3_length: 13; j_call: TRBJ2-7; d_call: -; clone_size: -; v_call: TRBV7-9; cdr3_nt: TGTGCCAGCAGCTCGTCCCAGGGCTACGAGCAGTACTTC; cdr3_aa: CASSSSQGYEQYF
cdr3_length: 15; j_call: TRBJ2-1; d_call: -; clone_size: once; v_call: TRBV27; cdr3_nt: TGTGCCAGCGATCGGGAGCCCCTCATCTACAATGAGCAGTTCTTC; cdr3_aa: CASDREPLIYNEQFF
cdr3_length: 12; j_call: TRBJ1-5; d_call: -; clone_size: -; v_call: TRBV20-1; cdr3_nt: TGCAGTGCTTGGGACCTAGATCAGCCCCAGCATTTT; cdr3_aa: CSAWDLDQPQHF
cdr3_length: 15; j_call: TRBJ1-1; d_call: -; clone_size: -; v_call: TRBV2; cdr3_nt: TGTGCCAGCAGTGTGGGGATACAAATGAACACTGAAGCTTTCTTT; cdr3_aa: CASSVGIQMNTEAFF
cdr3_length: 16; j_call: TRBJ2-6; d_call: -; clone_size: -; v_call: TRBV5-1; cdr3_nt: TGCGCCAGCAGCTTGGGAATTGGCCCTGGGGCCAACGTCCTGACTTTC; cdr3_aa: CASSLGIGPGANVLTF
cdr3_length: 14; j_call: TRBJ1-1; d_call: TRBD1; clone_size: -; v_call: TRBV7-3; cdr3_nt: TGTGCCAGCAGCCGGGACAGGGGAGAGACTGAAGCTTTCTTT; cdr3_aa: CASSRDRGETEAFF
cdr3_length: 20; j_call: TRBJ1-5; d_call: TRBD1; clone_size: -; v_call: TRBV6-5; cdr3_nt: TGTGCCAGCAGTTCCAAGATTGGTAGGGGGCTGCTATATAGCAATCAGCCCCAGCATTTT; cdr3_aa: CASSSKIGRGLLYSNQPQHF
cdr3_length: 14; j_call: TRBJ2-2; d_call: -; clone_size: -; v_call: TRBV12-3/TRBV12-4; cdr3_nt: TGTGCCACCCTCTTAGGGGGTAACACCGGGGAGCTGTTTTTT; cdr3_aa: CATLLGGNTGELFF
cdr3_length: 13; j_call: TRBJ1-2; d_call: -; clone_size: -; v_call: TRBV27; cdr3_nt: TGTGCCAGCAGTTTAGCCAGAACCTATGGCTACACCTTC; cdr3_aa: CASSLARTYGYTF
cdr3_length: 13; j_call: TRBJ1-4; d_call: TRBD1; clone_size: -; v_call: TRBV20-1; cdr3_nt: TGCAGTGCTGGACAGGGGGCAGGGGAAAAACTGTTTTTT; cdr3_aa: CSAGQGAGEKLFF
cdr3_length: 15; j_call: TRBJ2-5; d_call: TRBD1; clone_size: -; v_call: TRBV5-1; cdr3_nt: TGCGCCAGCAGCTTCACAGGGGCCCTCCAAGAGACCCAGTACTTC; cdr3_aa: CASSFTGALQETQYF
cdr3_length: 13; j_call: TRBJ2-1; d_call: -; clone_size: -; v_call: TRBV12-3/TRBV12-4; cdr3_nt: TGTGCCAGCACTACAGGGCTGACGGATGAGCAGTTCTTC; cdr3_aa: CASTTGLTDEQFF
cdr3_length: 15; j_call: TRBJ2-2; d_call: TRBD1; clone_size: -; v_call: TRBV2; cdr3_nt: TGTGCCAGCAGTCTGAACAGGGGGAACACCGGGGAGCTGTTTTTT; cdr3_aa: CASSLNRGNTGELFF
cdr3_length: 14; j_call: TRBJ2-2; d_call: -; clone_size: -; v_call: TRBV5-1; cdr3_nt: TGCGCCAGCAGCTTGGGGACAGTCACCGGGGAGCTGTTTTTT; cdr3_aa: CASSLGTVTGELFF
cdr3_length: 13; j_call: TRBJ2-7; d_call: -; clone_size: -; v_call: TRBV2; cdr3_nt: TGTGCCAGCAAAGTTGGGACACTCGCCGAGCAGTACTTC; cdr3_aa: CASKVGTLAEQYF
cdr3_length: 16; j_call: TRBJ2-7; d_call: TRBD2; clone_size: -; v_call: TRBV13; cdr3_nt: TGTGCCAGCAGTCCCTCCGGGACTAGCGGGGTATACGAGCAGTACTTC; cdr3_aa: CASSPSGTSGVYEQYF
cdr3_length: 14; j_call: TRBJ2-3; d_call: TRBD1; clone_size: once; v_call: TRBV5-1; cdr3_nt: TGCGCCAGCAGCGTGACAGGGAACACAGATACGCAGTATTTT; cdr3_aa: CASSVTGNTDTQYF
cdr3_length: 14; j_call: TRBJ2-2; d_call: -; clone_size: -; v_call: TRBV2; cdr3_nt: TGTGCCATCCGACGTGACAGGCGGACCGGGGAGCTGTTTTTT; cdr3_aa: CAIRRDRRTGELFF
cdr3_length: 14; j_call: TRBJ1-2; d_call: -; clone_size: -; v_call: TRBV2; cdr3_nt: TGTGCCAGCAGTGTTGGACAGCCGATCTATGGCTACACCTTC; cdr3_aa: CASSVGQPIYGYTF
cdr3_length: 13; j_call: TRBJ2-3; d_call: -; clone_size: -; v_call: TRBV3-1; cdr3_nt: TGTGCCAGCAGCCAAAAGGGGACGGATACGCAGTATTTT; cdr3_aa: CASSQKGTDTQYF
cdr3_length: 13; j_call: TRBJ1-1; d_call: -; clone_size: once; v_call: TRBV29-1; cdr3_nt: TGCAGCGTTAACCGGCACAGAGATACTGAAGCTTTCTTT; cdr3_aa: CSVNRHRDTEAFF
cdr3_length: 14; j_call: TRBJ1-2; d_call: -; clone_size: -; v_call: TRBV3-1; cdr3_nt: TGTGCCAGCAGCCACTTCGACAGGATTAATGGCTACACCTTC; cdr3_aa: CASSHFDRINGYTF
cdr3_length: 15; j_call: TRBJ1-4; d_call: TRBD1; clone_size: -; v_call: TRBV19; cdr3_nt: TGTGCCAGTACCGGAGGGTTCCGACAGGGTGAAAAACTGTTTTTT; cdr3_aa: CASTGGFRQGEKLFF
cdr3_length: 12; j_call: TRBJ1-2; d_call: TRBD1; clone_size: -; v_call: TRBV20-1; cdr3_nt: TGCAGTGCGGGGACAGGGATCTATGGCTACACCTTC; cdr3_aa: CSAGTGIYGYTF
cdr3_length: 13; j_call: TRBJ2-7; d_call: -; clone_size: -; v_call: TRBV6-6; cdr3_nt: TGTGCCAGCAGACCCTCCGACAGTTACGAGCAGTACTTC; cdr3_aa: CASRPSDSYEQYF
cdr3_length: 13; j_call: TRBJ2-7; d_call: -; clone_size: -; v_call: TRBV29-1; cdr3_nt: TGCAGCGTTGGGACACTACCGGCCTACGAGCAGTACTTC; cdr3_aa: CSVGTLPAYEQYF
cdr3_length: 13; j_call: TRBJ2-7; d_call: -; clone_size: -; v_call: TRBV20-1; cdr3_nt: TGCAGTGCTAGAGCCCCGATCGTGCCGGAGCAGTACTTC; cdr3_aa: CSARAPIVPEQYF
cdr3_length: 13; j_call: TRBJ2-7; d_call: TRBD1; clone_size: -; v_call: TRBV20-1; cdr3_nt: TGCAGTGCCAAACAACCCCCAGGGGGCGAGCAGTACTTC; cdr3_aa: CSAKQPPGGEQYF
cdr3_length: 15; j_call: TRBJ1-5; d_call: TRBD1; clone_size: -; v_call: TRBV20-1; cdr3_nt: TGCAGTGCTAGACCCGGACAGGGGGCGGGTCAGCCCCAGCATTTT; cdr3_aa: CSARPGQGAGQPQHF
cdr3_length: 16; j_call: TRBJ1-2; d_call: TRBD1; clone_size: -; v_call: TRBV20-1; cdr3_nt: TGCAGTGCTAGAGGGGACAGGGCCCACCAAAACTATGGCTACACCTTC; cdr3_aa: CSARGDRAHQNYGYTF